The clone carrying this T cell receptor beta chain was seen many times. This sample was taken from a study of molecular identifiers for immune sequencing clone quantification. TCRdb passed the PCR reads through MiXCR, listing each CDR3 protein once. The sample carries about 640,000 distinct CDR3 sequences, 15% to 20% recorded once. The CDR3 length is 13 residues. From germline, CDR1 is MNHEY and CDR2 SMNVEV (reference sequence). V was trimmed by 4 bases and J by 9 bases, leaving 13 bases between them. This receptor was identified in a human donor in good health. Some libraries in this study had Jurkat cell RNA spiked in. J is TRBJ1-5 and V is TRBV27; D ambiguous. The specimen sequenced was naive CD8+ T cells from blood, with Jurkat cell RNA spiked in. Subset in this sample: FACS-sorted CD8+CD4-CCR7+CD45RA+ naive T cells. The CDR3 is CASSSGPGWPQHF. DNA of the CDR3: TGTGCCAGCAGTTCCGGTCCGGGATGGCCCCAGCATTTT.